What follows are 13 T cell receptor beta chains derived from one specimen sequenced in a study of blood T cell repertoires in COVID-19. Sequencing was performed with immunoSEQ multiplex PCR; in TCRdb, only in-frame clones are kept and a portion is missing. The sample consists of under 500,000 clones, 75% to 90% of them appearing once. Material for sequencing was peripheral blood. These receptors all come from a woman aged 30 to 39 with acute or convalescent COVID-19.

This chain connects TRBV28 to TRBJ1-4; possible D gene TRBD1, 5 bases. CDR1 and CDR2 (germline): MDHEN, SYDVKM. The V gene lost 8 bases and the J gene lost 2 bases, with 12 bases spanning the gap. The CDR3 loop spans 14 amino acids. The CDR3, as DNA: TGTGCCAGCTACGGGGGTGTCACTAATGAAAAACTGTTTTTT. Translated: CASYGGVTNEKLFF.

This chain uses TRBV18 with TRBJ1-1; TRBD1 matches at 7 bases. This CDR3 contains 15 residues. Losses at the gene ends were 6 bases for V and 2 bases for J; bases not matched to a gene: 9. The germline V gene has CDR1 KGHSH and CDR2 LQKENI. The CDR3 sequence is CASSATGWGNTEAFF. CDR3 nucleotide sequence: TGTGCCAGCTCGGCGACAGGGTGGGGTAACACTGAAGCTTTCTTT.

The J gene is TRBJ2-3, the V gene TRBV5-1, with 9 bases matching TRBD2. Germline CDR1 is SGHRS and CDR2 is YFSETQ. This CDR3 has 15 amino acids. Trimming removed 4 bases from V and 2 bases from J; junction bases left unmatched: 5. CDR3 loop: CASSPSGVLTDTQYF. CDR3 nucleotide sequence: TGCGCCAGCAGCCCTAGCGGGGTCCTCACAGATACGCAGTATTTT.

The chain recombines TRBV11-2 with TRBJ2-5; D gene unclear. The CDR3 length is 13 residues. The germline V gene has CDR1 SGHAT and CDR2 FQNNGV. The V gene lost 3 bases and the J gene lost 7 bases, with 12 bases spanning the gap. CDR3 residues: CASSFAGFGTQYF. For the CDR3, the DNA is TGTGCCAGCAGCTTCGCAGGCTTTGGGACCCAGTACTTC.

Turning to this clone: Other DNA sequences of this sample code for an identical CDR3. The J gene is TRBJ1-5, the V gene TRBV2; TRBD1 might be the D (5 bases). The germline V gene encodes CDR1 SNHLY and CDR2 FYNNEI. Between the trimmed V and J ends, which lost 1 base and 3 bases, there was a span of 7 bases. There are 14 residues in the CDR3. This CDR3 reads CASSEGQNNQPQHF. Here the CDR3 DNA reads TGTGCCAGCAGTGAAGGACAGAACAATCAGCCCCAGCATTTT. Using reference TRBV2 and TRBJ1-5 for the parts outside the CDR3, the full variable domain is EPEVTQTPSHQVTQMGQEVILRCVPISNHLYFYWYRQILGQKVEFLVSFYNNEISEKSEIFDDQFSVERPDGSNFTLKIRSTKLEDSAMYFCASSEGQNNQPQHFGDGTRLSIL.

CDR3 sequence reads: CASSPEDRGGNTIYF. The CDR3 region has the DNA TGTGCCAGCTCACCAGAGGACAGGGGTGGAAACACCATATATTTT. The chain combines TRBV18 with TRBJ1-3, with 9 bases matching TRBD1. Germline V lookup: CDR1 KGHSH, CDR2 LQKENI. Trimming at V came to 2 bases and at J to 3 bases, leaving 2 bases not matched to a gene. The CDR3 covers 15 residues.

The V call is TRBV24-1, the J call TRBJ2-2; possibly TRBD1 for D (6 bases). V lost 10 bases to trimming and J lost 4 bases, with 24 bases between them. The CDR3 sequence is 17 residues long. Germline V gene sequence: CDR1 KGHDR, CDR2 SFDVKD. This CDR3 is CATPPAPLRGFTGELFF. As DNA, the CDR3 is TGTGCCACTCCGCCCGCGCCCCTCAGGGGCTTCACCGGGGAGCTGTTTTTT.

The genes are TRBV9 and TRBJ1-2; D gene unclear. The CDR3 runs 15 residues. With 0 bases removed from V and 0 bases from J, the gap between germline ends came to 9 bases. CDR1 and CDR2 (germline): SGDLS, YYNGEE. DNA of the CDR3: TGTGCCAGCAGCGTAGACTACGGAGCTAACTATGGCTACACCTTC. Translation gives CASSVDYGANYGYTF.

V gene TRBV3-1 (or the pseudogene TRBV3-2) combines with J gene TRBJ2-3; 13 bases are a match to TRBD2. Losses at the gene ends were 5 bases for V and 2 bases for J; bases not matched to a gene: 4. The CDR3 extends over 16 amino acids. Germline V gene sequence: CDR1 LGHDT, CDR2 YNNKEL (reference sequence). This chain's CDR3 is CASSWTSGGITDTQYF. For the CDR3, the DNA is TGTGCCAGCAGCTGGACTAGCGGGGGAATCACAGATACGCAGTATTTT.

The V gene is TRBV7-3, the J gene TRBJ2-2, with D possibly TRBD2 on 6 matching bases. Looked up from germline, CDR1 is SGHTA and CDR2 is FQGTGA. The CDR3 is 16 residues long. V lost 4 bases, J lost 2 bases, and 14 bases lay in between. The chain's CDR3 is CASSSVRSGNTGELFF. The CDR3 DNA sequence: TGTGCCAGCAGCTCGGTGCGTAGCGGTAACACCGGGGAGCTGTTTTTT.

This sequence joins TRBV2 and TRBJ2-3, with D unresolved. The length of the CDR3 is 15 residues. Trimming shortened V by 3 bases and J by 0 bases, and 10 bases separated the two germline ends. The germline V gene encodes CDR1 SNHLY and CDR2 FYNNEI. CDR3 sequence: CASSDIGDSTDTQYF. The DNA of the CDR3 is TGTGCCAGCAGTGATATCGGAGATAGCACAGATACGCAGTATTTT. Based on the CDR3 plus reference TRBV2 and TRBJ2-3, the full variable domain is EPEVTQTPSHQVTQMGQEVILRCVPISNHLYFYWYRQILGQKVEFLVSFYNNEISEKSEIFDDQFSVERPDGSNFTLKIRSTKLEDSAMYFCASSDIGDSTDTQYFGPGTRLTVL.

The chain links TRBV19 to TRBJ1-1; D is possibly TRBD1 (5 bases). V was trimmed by 8 bases and J by 3 bases, leaving 7 bases between them. The CDR3 is made up of 11 amino acids. Per germline, CDR1 LNHDA and CDR2 SQIVND (reference sequence). The CDR3 region is CASFRDTEAFF. The CDR3 nucleotides are TGTGCCAGTTTCAGGGACACTGAAGCTTTCTTT.

This clone was detected only once. V usage is TRBV27 and J usage is TRBJ1-5; D is ambiguous. This CDR3 region has 13 residues. Germline V gene data show CDR1 as MNHEY and CDR2 as SMNVEV (reference sequence). The ends were cut back, 2 bases at V and 5 bases at J, with 7 bases in the middle. The CDR3 nucleotides read TGTGCCAGCAGTTTAAGCGGTTATCAGCCCCAGCATTTT. Translation gives CASSLSGYQPQHF.